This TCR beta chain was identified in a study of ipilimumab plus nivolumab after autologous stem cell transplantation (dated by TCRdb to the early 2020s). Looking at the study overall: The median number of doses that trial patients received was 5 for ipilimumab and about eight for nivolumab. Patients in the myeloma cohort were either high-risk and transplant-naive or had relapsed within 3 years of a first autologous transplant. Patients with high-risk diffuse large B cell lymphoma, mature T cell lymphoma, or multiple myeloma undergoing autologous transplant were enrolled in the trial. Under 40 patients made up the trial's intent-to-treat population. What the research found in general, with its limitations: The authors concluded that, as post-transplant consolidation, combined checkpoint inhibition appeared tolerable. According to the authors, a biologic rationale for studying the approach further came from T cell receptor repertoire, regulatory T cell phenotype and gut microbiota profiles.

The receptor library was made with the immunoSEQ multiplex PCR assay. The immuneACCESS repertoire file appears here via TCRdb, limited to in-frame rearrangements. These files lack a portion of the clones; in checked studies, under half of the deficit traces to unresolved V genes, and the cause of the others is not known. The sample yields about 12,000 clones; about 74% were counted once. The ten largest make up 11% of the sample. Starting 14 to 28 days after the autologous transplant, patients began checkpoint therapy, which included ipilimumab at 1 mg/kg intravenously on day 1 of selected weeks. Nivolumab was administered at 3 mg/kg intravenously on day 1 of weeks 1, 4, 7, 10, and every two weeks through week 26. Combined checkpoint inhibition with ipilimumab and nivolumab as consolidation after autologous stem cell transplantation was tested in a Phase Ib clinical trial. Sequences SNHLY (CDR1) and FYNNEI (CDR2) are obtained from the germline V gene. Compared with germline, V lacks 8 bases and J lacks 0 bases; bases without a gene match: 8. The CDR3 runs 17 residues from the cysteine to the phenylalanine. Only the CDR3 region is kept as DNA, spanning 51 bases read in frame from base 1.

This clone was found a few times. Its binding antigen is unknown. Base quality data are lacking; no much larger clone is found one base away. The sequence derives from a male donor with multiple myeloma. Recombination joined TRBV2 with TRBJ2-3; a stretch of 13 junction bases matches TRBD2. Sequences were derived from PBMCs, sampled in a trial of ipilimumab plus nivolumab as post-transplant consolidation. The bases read TGTGCCAGCTTTGGGACTAGCGGGGATTCTAGCACAGATACGCAGTATTTT. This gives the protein CASFGTSGDSSTDTQYF.